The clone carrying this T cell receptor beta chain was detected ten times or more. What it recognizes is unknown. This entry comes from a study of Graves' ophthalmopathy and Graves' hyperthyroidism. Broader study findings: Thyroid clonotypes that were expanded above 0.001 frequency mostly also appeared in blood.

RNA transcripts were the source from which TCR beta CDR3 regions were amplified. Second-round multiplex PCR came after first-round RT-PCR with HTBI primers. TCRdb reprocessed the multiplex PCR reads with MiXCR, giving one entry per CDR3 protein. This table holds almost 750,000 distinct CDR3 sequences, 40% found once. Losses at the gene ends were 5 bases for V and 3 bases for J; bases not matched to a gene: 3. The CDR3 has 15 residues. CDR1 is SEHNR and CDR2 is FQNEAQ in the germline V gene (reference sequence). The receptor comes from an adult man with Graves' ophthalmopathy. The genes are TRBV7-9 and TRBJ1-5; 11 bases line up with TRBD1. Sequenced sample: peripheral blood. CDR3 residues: CASSTGQGANQPQHF. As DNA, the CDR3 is TGTGCCAGCAGCACTGGACAGGGGGCCAATCAGCCCCAGCATTTT.